The 6 T cell receptor beta chains below all came from one sample that was sequenced in a study of shared clonotypes between healthy human individuals. This table comes from immunoSEQ multiplex PCR, and its TCRdb copy is limited to in-frame clones, with some not included. The table lists roughly 1.5 million clones, roughly 98% of them singletons. Sample: naive CD4+ T cells sorted from blood. Subset described: CD45RA+ positively selected. These receptors were collected from a man between 25 and 39 years old in good health.

The chain joins TRBV21-1 to TRBJ2-7. TRBV21-1 represents a pseudogene. CDR3 length: 18 residues. The chain's CDR3 is CASSKAGPRGELAYEQYF. CDR3 nucleotide sequence: TGTGCCAGCAGCAAGGCAGGGCCTAGGGGGGAACTAGCCTACGAGCAGTACTTC.

The rearrangement uses TRBV5-4 and TRBJ2-7; D not resolved. Germline V CDR1 and CDR2: SGHNT, YYREEE (reference sequence). CDR3 size: 15 residues. With 8 bases removed from V and 2 bases from J, the gap between germline ends came to 20 bases. CDR3 in DNA: TGTGCCAGTCATACATCTAAGGGCTCCCCCTACGAGCAGTACTTC. This translates into CASHTSKGSPYEQYF.

The gene calls are TRBV29-1 and TRBJ2-3; perhaps TRBD2 as D (5 bases). Germline values: CDR1 SQVTM, CDR2 ANQGSEA. Trimming took 5 bases from V and 5 from J, leaving 11 bases between them. The CDR3 totals 12 residues. For the CDR3, the DNA is TGCAGCGTTAGGCGGGCGGTAGATACGCAGTATTTT. The encoded protein is CSVRRAVDTQYF.

V gene TRBV6-6 combines with J gene TRBJ2-3, with TRBD2 matching 7 bases. V was clipped by 7 bases and J by 2 bases; unmatched bases: 12. Germline loops: CDR1 MNHNY, CDR2 SVGAGI (reference sequence). The CDR3 sequence is 16 residues long. CDR3: CASILYLAEHTDTQYF. CDR3 coding DNA: TGTGCCAGCATCCTCTACCTAGCGGAACACACAGATACGCAGTATTTT.

The chain uses TRBV5-6 and TRBJ2-7; D is uncertain. This CDR3 contains 15 residues. Between the trimmed V and J ends, which lost 3 bases and 3 bases, there was a span of 16 bases. CDR1 SGHDT and CDR2 YYEEEE come from the germline V gene. CDR3 bases: TGTGCCAGCAGCTCCTTCTCTACTGTAGACTACGAGCAGTACTTC. Residues: CASSSFSTVDYEQYF.

The chain combines TRBV2 with TRBJ2-2; D gene uncertain. V lost 6 bases and J lost 6, with 14 bases in between. Germline CDR1 SNHLY, CDR2 FYNNEI. This CDR3 is built from 14 residues. CDR3: CASRGILVAGELFF. The CDR3 coding sequence is TGTGCCAGCAGAGGTATTCTGGTGGCCGGGGAGCTGTTTTTT.